The 2 T cell receptor beta chains in this list originate from one sample, sequenced in a study of T cell repertoires and HLA-DP antigens. These TCRs' antigens remain unknown. Assay: immunoSEQ multiplex PCR; the TCRdb copy retains only in-frame clones and omits some. The table shows about 73,000 clones, with about 80% occurring only once. The sequenced sample consisted of CD4+ T cells from PBMCs. The origin of the receptors is a man aged 60 to 69 in good health and CMV-seronegative.

By proportion, this clone is medium-sized. This chain connects TRBV5-6 to TRBJ1-6, with a weak D call TRBD1 (5 bases). The germline V and J ends were trimmed by 3 bases and 0 bases, with 13 bases remaining between them. This CDR3 is built from 17 residues. CDR1 is SGHDT and CDR2 is YYEEEE in the germline V gene. The CDR3 DNA reads as TGTGCCAGCAGCTCGGGACGGGCCGGCTCCTATAATTCACCCCTCCACTTT. Protein product: CASSSGRAGSYNSPLHF. Full variable domain (rest looked up from reference TRBV5-6 and TRBJ1-6): DAGVTQSPTHLIKTRGQQVTLRCSPKSGHDTVSWYQQALGQGPQFIFQYYEEEERQRGNFPDRFSGHQFPNYSSELNVNALLLGDSALYLCASSSGRAGSYNSPLHFGNGTRLTVT.

This clone has just a few counts. The chain links TRBV21-1 to TRBJ1-4. TRBV21-1 is an annotated pseudogene. The CDR3 consists of 17 residues. The CDR3 protein is CATDLEGAGQVYEKLFF. DNA of the CDR3: TGTGCCACCGATTTGGAGGGAGCAGGGCAAGTTTACGAAAAACTGTTTTTT.